Only a few counts were recorded for the clone carrying this T cell receptor (beta chain). As yet, its antigen is unknown. At one of its ends the junction is not consistent with the germline gene, which may arise from a read error. The sample comes from a study of T-cell memory formation after mild COVID-19. TCRdb reprocessed the 5' RACE reads via MiXCR and lists one record per CDR3 protein. The sample consists of about 130,000 distinct CDR3 sequences, 15% to 20% of them appearing once. Study-wide results and caveats: That cross-reactive memory joined was suggested by some responding clones appearing in pre-infection memory.

CDR3 size: 12 residues. The germline V gene has CDR1 SGHAT and CDR2 FQNNGV. The chain links TRBV11-2 to TRBJ2-3; D call uncertain. This clonotype was obtained from a man in his late teens or twenties who had mild COVID-19 (a few samples of this study predate the infection). Cell type and time point are not known. Input material: PBMCs or a T cell subset sorted from them (not recorded which). CDR3 nucleotides: TGTGCCAGCAGCCTAGACTTCAGTACGCAGTATTTT. Translating gives CASSLDFSTQYF.